Included here is one T cell receptor (beta chain) sequence, with context. Donors were systemically healthy Caucasian individuals from Russia aged roughly 6 to 100 years. The authors ran a second PCR of about 7 to 12 cycles using a sample-barcoded 5' primer and a J-beta primer mix. Each CDR3 protein gets one entry after TCRdb re-called the 5' RACE reads with MiXCR. The sample shows 580,000 or so distinct CDR3 sequences, around 50% of them seen only once. The sample is drawn from a study of blood T cells in healthy people across ages. CDR1 is DFQATT and CDR2 is SNEGSKA in the germline V gene (reference sequence). CDR3 length: 14 amino acids. Trimming removed 3 bases at V and 4 bases at J, with 12 bases between.

V and J are TRBV20-1 and TRBJ1-4; a possible D gene is TRBD1 (5 bases). The receptor's source is a man aged 80 or over in good health. Material: blood. The CDR3 sequence is CSASPGVGNEKLFF. The DNA of the CDR3 is TGCAGTGCTAGCCCGGGGGTGGGTAATGAAAAACTGTTTTTT.